These 20 T cell receptor beta chains originate from one sample sequenced in a study of cytomegalovirus exposure and HLA in healthy donors. This PCR relied on a set of 60 Vbeta primers and 13 Jbeta primers. Generated by immunoSEQ multiplex PCR, the TCRdb table keeps only in-frame clones and is missing some. Of some 100,000 clones in the sample, roughly 88% were seen once. The sample comprised PBMCs. These receptors came from a young woman in good health and CMV-seronegative.

This sequence joins TRBV7-9 and TRBJ1-6; 11 positions match TRBD1. Germline V gives CDR1 SEHNR, CDR2 FQNEAQ (reference sequence). V gave up 5 bases and J gave up 9 bases; unmatched junction bases: 9. This CDR3 comprises 16 residues. The CDR3 spells CASSLIPDRGPSPLHF. The DNA for the CDR3 is TGTGCCAGCAGCCTAATACCGGACAGGGGGCCTTCACCCCTCCACTTT.

This clone was observed a few times. This chain links TRBV6-1 with TRBJ2-3; 7 positions match TRBD2. The trim removed 5 bases at V and 9 bases at J, leaving 14 bases unmatched. The CDR3 is 15 residues long. Germline assignment: CDR1 MNHNS and CDR2 SASEGT. CDR3 sequence: CASSPRTSRERTQYF. The CDR3 DNA follows: TGTGCCAGCAGTCCCCGGACTAGTAGAGAAAGGACGCAGTATTTT.

V gene TRBV7-3 combines with J gene TRBJ2-2; 12 bases are shared with TRBD2. The germline gives CDR1 SGHTA, CDR2 FQGTGA. V gave up 4 bases and J gave up 1 base; unmatched junction bases: 7. This CDR3 has 18 amino acids. The CDR3 bases are TGTGCCAGCAGCTCCGCGACGGGACTAGCGGGGAACACCGGGGAGCTGTTTTTT. Its protein product is CASSSATGLAGNTGELFF. Full variable domain (remainder filled in from reference TRBV7-3 and TRBJ2-2): GAGVSQTPSNKVTEKGKYVELRCDPISGHTALYWYRQSLGQGPEFLIYFQGTGAADDSGLPNDRFFAVRPEGSVSTLKIQRTERGDSAVYLCASSSATGLAGNTGELFFGEGSRLTVL.

This clone was observed a few times. The junction does not match germline at one end; this may be a read error. The chain couples TRBV7-9 to TRBJ2-7; D gene ambiguous. The CDR3 spans 14 residues. Germline lookup yields CDR1 SEHNR and CDR2 FQNEAQ (reference sequence). CDR3 bases: TGTTCCAGCAGCTTGGGCAATTGGGCCTACGAGCAGTACTTC. The encoded protein is CSSSLGNWAYEQYF.

This clone has just a few counts. The rearrangement links TRBV7-8 to TRBJ2-5; 7 bases map to TRBD2. Trimming removed 4 bases from V and 2 bases from J; junction bases left unmatched: 4. Germline CDR1 SGHVS, CDR2 FQNEAQ. The CDR3 contains 14 residues. CDR3 DNA: TGTGCCAGCAGCTCGCTAGCGGTTCAAGAGACCCAGTACTTC. It codes for CASSSLAVQETQYF.

V gene TRBV19 combines with J gene TRBJ2-2, with 13 bases matching TRBD2. Unmatched junction bases numbered 13, after V lost 8 bases and J lost 4 bases. The CDR3 runs 18 residues. Germline V gene sequence: CDR1 LNHDA, CDR2 SQIVND (reference sequence). CDR3 in amino acids: CASARLAGGRAGTGELFF. CDR3 coding DNA: TGTGCCAGTGCGAGACTAGCGGGGGGTCGGGCGGGCACCGGGGAGCTGTTTTTT.

The rearrangement uses TRBV19 and TRBJ2-5; 11 positions agree with TRBD2. The junction had 6 bases not matched to a gene; V was cut back by 4 bases and J by 2 bases. The CDR3 extends over 16 amino acids. Germline values: CDR1 LNHDA, CDR2 SQIVND (reference sequence). CDR3 loop: CASSTWTSGSQETQYF. Written as DNA, the CDR3 is TGTGCCAGTAGTACGTGGACTAGCGGGTCACAAGAGACCCAGTACTTC.

The chain couples TRBV7-2 to TRBJ2-7; possible D gene TRBD2, 6 bases. The CDR3 runs to 13 residues. The V end was cut by 5 bases, the J end by 3 bases, with 11 bases between. Germline CDR1 SGHTA, CDR2 FQGNSA. The CDR3 nucleotides are TGTGCCAGCAGCCTTGGACTAATCTACGAGCAGTACTTC. Amino acids: CASSLGLIYEQYF.

This chain uses TRBV27 with TRBJ1-6, with no clear D. V dropped 3 bases and J dropped 5 bases, with 11 bases sitting between them. There are 15 residues in the CDR3. Per the germline V gene, CDR1 is MNHEY and CDR2 is SMNVEV (reference sequence). DNA for the CDR3: TGTGCCAGCAGTTTCAAACTGGAGAATAATTCACCCCTCCACTTT. The encoded protein is CASSFKLENNSPLHF.

CDR3 nucleotides: TGTGCCAGCAGTTTCCTAGCGGGAGGCGGTGACATTCAGTACTTC. Residues: CASSFLAGGGDIQYF. The J gene is TRBJ2-4, the V gene TRBV27, with 11 bases identical to TRBD2. This CDR3 is built from 15 residues. V was clipped by 3 bases and J by 8 bases; unmatched bases: 6. CDR1 MNHEY and CDR2 SMNVEV come from the germline V gene (reference sequence).

The chain combines TRBV28 with TRBJ2-7, with 10 bases lining up with TRBD1. The CDR3 contains 15 residues. V shed 4 bases and J 4 bases; nucleotides not matched to a gene: 7. CDR1 is MDHEN, CDR2 SYDVKM, per germline. DNA of the CDR3: TGTGCCAGCAGTTCCTACCCGGGACAGGGGTACGAGCAGTACTTC. This codes for CASSSYPGQGYEQYF.

V usage is TRBV30 and J usage is TRBJ2-7, with D perhaps matching TRBD1 (6 bases). The CDR3 totals 14 residues. V lost 3 bases and J lost 0, with 12 bases in between. Germline V gene lookup returns CDR1 GTSNPN and CDR2 SVGIG (reference sequence). DNA for the CDR3: TGTGCCTGGAGGGAAGGACAGTTCTCCTACGAGCAGTACTTC. Translated: CAWREGQFSYEQYF.

This chain uses TRBV7-2 with TRBJ2-3, with 9 bases fitting TRBD2. V dropped 4 bases and J dropped 2; count of bases not matched to a gene: 10. The germline gives CDR1 SGHTA, CDR2 FQGNSA. The CDR3 covers 17 residues. For the CDR3, the DNA is TGTGCCAGCAGCTCGGGTTTAGCGGGGGAATACACAGATACGCAGTATTTT. Residues: CASSSGLAGEYTDTQYF.

This clone was counted once. The junction shows a germline mismatch at one end, possibly a read error. The gene calls are TRBV7-9 and TRBJ2-1, with 7 nucleotides matching TRBD2. The germline V gene has CDR1 SEHNR and CDR2 FQNEAQ (reference sequence). The CDR3 has 18 residues. In DNA form, the CDR3 reads TGTTCCAGCAGCCCTCGACTAGATCTCGCGGGAGCCTACAATGAGCAGTTCTTC. Translation gives CSSSPRLDLAGAYNEQFF.

V is TRBV4-1 and J is TRBJ2-5; 9 bases fit TRBD2. The germline gives CDR1 MGHRA, CDR2 YSYEKL. This CDR3 has 14 residues. J lost 4 bases, V lost 3 bases, and 3 bases had no gene match. The CDR3 DNA reads as TGCGCCAGCAGCCAGGCGGGGGGGCGAGAGACCCAGTACTTC. Its protein is CASSQAGGRETQYF.

As DNA, the CDR3 is TGCAGCGTTGTTAGGCTAGGGGAGGGCGATTGGGCAGATACGCAGTATTTT. Its translation: CSVVRLGEGDWADTQYF. The chain couples TRBV29-1 to TRBJ2-3, with TRBD2 matching over 7 bases. J was trimmed by 4 bases and V by 4 bases; bases with no gene match: 17. This CDR3 has 17 residues. Germline V gives CDR1 SQVTM, CDR2 ANQGSEA.

V and J are TRBV7-8 and TRBJ2-1, with 15 bases identical to TRBD2. The CDR3 runs 15 residues. J lost 8 bases, V lost 5 bases, and 4 bases had no gene match. Germline CDR1 and CDR2: SGHVS and FQNEAQ. The CDR3 reads CASSEGLAGGYEQFF. Written as DNA, the CDR3 is TGTGCCAGCAGCGAGGGACTAGCGGGAGGCTATGAGCAGTTCTTC.

This chain uses TRBV11-2 with TRBJ1-1; D is unresolved. From germline, CDR1 is SGHAT and CDR2 FQNNGV. This CDR3 has 13 amino acids. Trimming took 0 bases from V and 11 from J, leaving 13 bases between them. The CDR3 reads CASSLDHGSGAFF. CDR3 DNA: TGTGCCAGCAGCTTAGATCACGGGAGTGGGGCTTTCTTT.

V usage is TRBV7-9 and J usage is TRBJ1-2; the D gene is possibly TRBD1 (5 bases). The germline V gene encodes CDR1 SEHNR and CDR2 FQNEAQ (reference sequence). Trimming shortened V by 1 base and J by 3 bases, and 6 bases separated the two germline ends. The CDR3 is 13 amino acids. CDR3 coding DNA: TGTGCCAGCAGCTTAGGCAGGGACTATGGCTACACCTTC. Its translation: CASSLGRDYGYTF.

V and J are TRBV11-2 and TRBJ2-7, with 8 nucleotides matching TRBD1. V was pared by 5 bases and J by 9 bases, with 12 bases of the junction left unmatched. Germline CDR1 is SGHAT and CDR2 is FQNNGV. The CDR3 covers 14 residues. The CDR3 DNA sequence: TGTGCCAGCAGCCCGCCCAAGACAGGGGAAGGGCAGTACTTC. Its protein product is CASSPPKTGEGQYF.